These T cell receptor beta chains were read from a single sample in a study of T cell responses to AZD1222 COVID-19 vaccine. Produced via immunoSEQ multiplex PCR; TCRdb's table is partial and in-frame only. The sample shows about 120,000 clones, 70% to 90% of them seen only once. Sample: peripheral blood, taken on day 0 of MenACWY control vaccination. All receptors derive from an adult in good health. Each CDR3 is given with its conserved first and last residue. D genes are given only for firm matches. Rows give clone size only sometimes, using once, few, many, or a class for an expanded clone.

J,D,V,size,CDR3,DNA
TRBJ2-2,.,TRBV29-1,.,CSVAGSTGSGTGELFF,TGCAGCGTCGCGGGATCTACAGGGTCGGGGACCGGGGAGCTGTTTTTT
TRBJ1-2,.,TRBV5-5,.,CASSPRVEDGYTF,TGTGCCAGCAGCCCCAGGGTTGAGGATGGCTACACCTTC
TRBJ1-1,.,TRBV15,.,CATSRVLSQTTEAFF,TGTGCCACCAGCAGAGTTCTTAGCCAAACCACTGAAGCTTTCTTT
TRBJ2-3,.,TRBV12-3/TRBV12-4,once,CASMEGDTQYF,TGTGCCAGCATGGAGGGGGATACGCAGTATTTT
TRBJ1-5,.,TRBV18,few,CASSITGLPQVGNQPQHF,TGTGCCAGCTCAATAACGGGACTCCCTCAAGTGGGCAATCAGCCCCAGCATTTT
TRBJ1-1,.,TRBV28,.,CASTLIRDNTEAFF,TGTGCCAGCACCCTTATAAGGGATAACACTGAAGCTTTCTTT
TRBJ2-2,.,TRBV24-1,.,CATSDSTRGGTGELFF,TGTGCCACCAGTGATTCGACCAGGGGGGGCACCGGGGAGCTGTTTTTT
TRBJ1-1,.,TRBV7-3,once,CASSLQGGRSEAFF,TGTGCCAGCAGCTTACAGGGAGGTCGGTCTGAAGCTTTCTTT
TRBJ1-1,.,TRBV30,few,CAWSSREAEVEAFF,TGTGCCTGGAGTTCTCGGGAGGCGGAGGTTGAAGCTTTCTTT
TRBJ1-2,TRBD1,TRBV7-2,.,CASSSNLGDRIGGGYTF,TGTGCCAGCAGTTCTAACTTAGGGGACAGGATAGGGGGCGGCTACACCTTC
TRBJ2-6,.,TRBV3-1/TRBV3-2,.,CASSSRANVLTF,TGTGCCAGCAGCTCCAGGGCCAACGTCCTGACTTTC
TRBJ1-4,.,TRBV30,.,CAWTAGLPGNEKLFF,TGTGCCTGGACCGCGGGACTCCCGGGTAATGAAAAACTGTTTTTT
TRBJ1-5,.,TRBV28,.,CASKGGSGPQHF,TGTGCCAGCAAGGGCGGCTCAGGGCCCCAGCATTTT
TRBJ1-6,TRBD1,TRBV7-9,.,CASSLRDSSPLHF,TGTGCCAGCAGCCTCAGGGACAGTTCACCCCTCCACTTT
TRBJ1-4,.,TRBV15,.,CATQPYAFATNEKLFF,TGTGCCACGCAACCCTACGCCTTCGCAACTAATGAAAAACTGTTTTTT
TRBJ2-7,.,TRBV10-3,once,CAISDRGLRTVGDEQYF,TGTGCCATCAGTGACCGGGGACTGAGGACGGTGGGGGACGAGCAGTACTTC
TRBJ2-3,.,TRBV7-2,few,CASSLPQSVADTQYF,TGTGCCAGCAGCTTACCCCAATCGGTGGCAGATACGCAGTATTTT
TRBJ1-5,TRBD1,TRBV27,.,CASSPIGRAQTGGDQPQHF,TGTGCCAGCAGCCCTATAGGTCGCGCCCAGACAGGGGGGGATCAGCCCCAGCATTTT
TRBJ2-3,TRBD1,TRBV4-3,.,CASSQDGDSFTDTQYF,TGCGCCAGCAGCCAAGATGGGGACAGCTTCACAGATACGCAGTATTTT
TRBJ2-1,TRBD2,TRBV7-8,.,CASSLRLAGFYNEQFF,TGTGCCAGCAGCTTACGACTAGCGGGGTTCTACAATGAGCAGTTCTTC
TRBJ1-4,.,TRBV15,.,CATSRDPAQGNEKLFF,TGTGCCACCAGCAGAGATCCGGCGCAGGGGAATGAAAAACTGTTTTTT
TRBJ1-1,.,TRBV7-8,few,CASSLDPTRGGSMNTEAFF,TGTGCCAGCAGCTTAGACCCCACTCGGGGGGGAAGTATGAACACTGAAGCTTTCTTT
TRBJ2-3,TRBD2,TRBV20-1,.,CGGGGTDTQYF,TGCGGGGGGGGTGGCACAGATACGCAGTATTTT
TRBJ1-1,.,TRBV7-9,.,CASSLAVGTTTEAFF,TGTGCCAGCAGCTTAGCGGTTGGGACGACCACTGAAGCTTTCTTT
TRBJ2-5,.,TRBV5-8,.,CASSLGRHQETQYF,TGTGCCAGCAGCTTGGGCCGTCACCAAGAGACCCAGTACTTC
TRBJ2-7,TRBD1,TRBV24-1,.,CATSDAQGAASSYEQYF,TGTGCCACCAGTGATGCACAGGGGGCTGCGAGCTCCTACGAGCAGTACTTC
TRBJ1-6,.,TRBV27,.,CASSFKPGAAGSPLHF,TGTGCCAGCAGTTTTAAACCCGGGGCTGCTGGTTCACCCCTCCACTTT
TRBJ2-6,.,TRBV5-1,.,CASRPNLGAGANVLTF,TGCGCCAGCAGGCCCAACTTGGGGGCTGGGGCCAACGTCCTGACTTTC
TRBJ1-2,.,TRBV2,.,CASSVEQGNYGYTF,TGTGCCAGCAGTGTCGAACAGGGTAATTATGGCTACACCTTC
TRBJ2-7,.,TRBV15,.,CATSRDINDVDEQYF,TGTGCCACCAGCAGAGATATAAATGATGTGGACGAGCAGTACTTC
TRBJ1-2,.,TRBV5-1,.,CASSFEAGTVYGYTF,TGCGCCAGCAGCTTCGAAGCCGGGACGGTCTATGGCTACACCTTC
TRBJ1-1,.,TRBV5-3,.,CARSLRPGVNTEAFF,TGTGCCAGAAGCTTGAGGCCCGGGGTGAACACTGAAGCTTTCTTT
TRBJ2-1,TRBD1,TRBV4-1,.,CASSQEGRGWGEQFF,TGCGCCAGCAGCCAAGAGGGCAGGGGGTGGGGTGAGCAGTTCTTC
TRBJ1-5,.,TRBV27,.,CASTTSQGIQPQHF,TGTGCCAGCACAACTTCACAGGGAATCCAGCCCCAGCATTTT
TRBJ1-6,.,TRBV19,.,CASSPTRESSPLHF,TGTGCCAGTAGCCCGACACGGGAGAGTTCACCCCTCCACTTT
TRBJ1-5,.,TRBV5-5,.,CASSQEGVGNQPQHF,TGTGCCAGCAGCCAAGAGGGTGTCGGCAATCAGCCCCAGCATTTT
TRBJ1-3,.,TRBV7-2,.,CASSPGTPSSGNTIYF,TGTGCCAGCAGCCCGGGGACACCCAGCTCTGGAAACACCATATATTTT
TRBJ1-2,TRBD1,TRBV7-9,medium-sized,CASSPQGAAYGYTF,TGTGCCAGCAGCCCTCAGGGGGCGGCCTATGGCTACACCTTC
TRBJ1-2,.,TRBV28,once,CASSETGPIYGYTF,TGTGCCAGCAGTGAGACAGGCCCGATCTATGGCTACACCTTC
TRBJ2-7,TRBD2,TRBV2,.,CASSGEVAGGITYEQYF,TGTGCCAGCAGTGGTGAGGTAGCGGGGGGCATAACTTACGAGCAGTACTTC
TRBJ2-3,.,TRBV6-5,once,CASAAIGTNTQYF,TGTGCCAGCGCGGCGATTGGGACAAATACGCAGTATTTT
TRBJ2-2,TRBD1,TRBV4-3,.,CASSQTGEFGGELFF,TGCGCCAGCAGCCAGACAGGGGAATTTGGCGGGGAGCTGTTTTTT
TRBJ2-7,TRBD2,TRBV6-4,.,CASSDSMGGEQYF,TGTGCCAGCAGTGACTCGATGGGGGGGGAGCAGTACTTC
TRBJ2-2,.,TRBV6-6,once,CASTTRGLVGELFF,TGTGCCAGCACCACGAGGGGTTTGGTCGGGGAGCTGTTTTTT
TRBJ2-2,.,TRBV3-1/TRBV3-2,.,CASSREDTGELFF,TGTGCCAGCAGCCGGGAGGACACCGGGGAGCTGTTTTTT
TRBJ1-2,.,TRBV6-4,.,CASSPKVGGAYGYTF,TGTGCCAGCAGTCCTAAGGTAGGGGGGGCCTATGGCTACACCTTC
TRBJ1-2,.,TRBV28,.,CASSTSGTPTSGNYGYTF,TGTGCCAGCAGTACCTCCGGGACCCCCACCTCCGGTAACTATGGCTACACCTTC
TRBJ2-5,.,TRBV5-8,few,CASSPRVETQYF,TGTGCCAGCAGCCCAAGGGTGGAGACCCAGTACTTC
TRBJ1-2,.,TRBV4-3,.,CASSQDLGTGAYGYTF,TGCGCCAGCAGCCAAGACCTAGGCACAGGAGCTTATGGCTACACCTTC